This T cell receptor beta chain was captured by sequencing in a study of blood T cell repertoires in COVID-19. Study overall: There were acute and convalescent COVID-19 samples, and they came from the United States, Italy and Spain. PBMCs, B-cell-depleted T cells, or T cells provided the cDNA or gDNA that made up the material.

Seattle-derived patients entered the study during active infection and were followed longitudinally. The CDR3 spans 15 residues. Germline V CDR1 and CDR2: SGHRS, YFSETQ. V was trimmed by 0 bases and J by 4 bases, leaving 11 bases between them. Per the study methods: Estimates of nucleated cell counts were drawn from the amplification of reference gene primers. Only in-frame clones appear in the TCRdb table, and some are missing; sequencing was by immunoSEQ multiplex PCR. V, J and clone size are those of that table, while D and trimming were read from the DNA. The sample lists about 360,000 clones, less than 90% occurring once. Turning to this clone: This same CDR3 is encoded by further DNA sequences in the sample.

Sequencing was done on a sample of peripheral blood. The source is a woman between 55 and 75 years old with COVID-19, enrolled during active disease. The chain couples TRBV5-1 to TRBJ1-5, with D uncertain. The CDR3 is CASSLEGVGNQPQHF. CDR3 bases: TGCGCCAGCAGCTTGGAGGGAGTTGGTAATCAGCCCCAGCATTTT.